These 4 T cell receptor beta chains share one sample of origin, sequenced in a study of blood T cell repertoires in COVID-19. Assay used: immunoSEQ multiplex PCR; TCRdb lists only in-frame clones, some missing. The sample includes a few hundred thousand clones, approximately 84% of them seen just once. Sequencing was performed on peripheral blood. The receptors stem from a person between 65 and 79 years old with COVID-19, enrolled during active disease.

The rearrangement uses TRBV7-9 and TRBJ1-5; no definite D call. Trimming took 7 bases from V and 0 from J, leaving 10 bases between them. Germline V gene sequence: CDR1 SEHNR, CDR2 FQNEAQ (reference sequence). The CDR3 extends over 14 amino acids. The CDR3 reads CASTFGDSNQPQHF. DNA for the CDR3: TGTGCCAGCACCTTCGGAGATAGCAATCAGCCCCAGCATTTT.

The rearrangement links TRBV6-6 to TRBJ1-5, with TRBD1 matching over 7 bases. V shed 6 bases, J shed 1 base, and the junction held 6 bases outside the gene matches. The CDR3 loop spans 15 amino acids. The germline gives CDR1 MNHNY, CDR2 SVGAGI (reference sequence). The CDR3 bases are TGTGCCAGCAGGCGGGTGGGACAGAGCAATCAGCCCCAGCATTTT. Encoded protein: CASRRVGQSNQPQHF.

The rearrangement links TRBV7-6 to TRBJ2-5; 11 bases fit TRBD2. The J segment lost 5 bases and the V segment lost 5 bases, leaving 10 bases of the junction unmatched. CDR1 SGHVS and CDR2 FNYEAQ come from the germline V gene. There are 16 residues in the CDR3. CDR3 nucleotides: TGTGCCAGCAGCACAAAACTAGCGGGAGCTCCTGAGACCCAGTACTTC. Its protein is CASSTKLAGAPETQYF.

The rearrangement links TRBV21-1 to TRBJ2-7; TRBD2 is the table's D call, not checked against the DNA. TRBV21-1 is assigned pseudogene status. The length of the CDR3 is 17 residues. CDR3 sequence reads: CASSKEVSGRRSYEQYF. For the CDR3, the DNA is TGTGCCAGCAGCAAAGAGGTTAGCGGGAGGAGGTCCTACGAGCAGTACTTC.